This T cell receptor (beta chain) was recovered during a study of regulatory T cells in long-lasting Graves disease. As to time point: newly diagnosed GD, antithyroid drugs for less than 3 months. TCR sequences were obtained from RNA taken from PBMCs. Study-wide results and limits: Persistent Graves' patients possessed reduced TCR diversity relative to recently diagnosed ones.

As regards this clonotype: Its antigen remains unknown.

Assembly of TCR beta libraries relied on iRepertoire HTBI primers together with Arm-PCR of CDR3 regions. TCRdb re-called the multiplex PCR reads with MiXCR, one entry per CDR3 protein. This sample yields approximately 350,000 distinct CDR3 sequences, of which roughly 15% are seen a single time; around 20% belongs to the top ten. The same specimen was also included in a second study, on T cells in Graves' hyperthyroidism and ophthalmopathy. That investigation notes: Graves' hyperthyroidism qualified as stable when ophthalmopathy did not progress within 18 months. Ophthalmopathy stood apart from stable hyperthyroidism in a 13 V-J model.

The sequenced sample was peripheral blood mononuclear cells (PBMCs), obtained at new diagnosis, from a patient treated with antithyroid drugs. This clonotype was obtained from a young woman with Graves disease.

This chain's CDR3 is CASTPGQTPLNSPLHF. The CDR3 coding sequence is TGTGCCAGTACGCCCGGACAGACTCCCCTTAATTCACCCCTCCACTTT. This chain connects TRBV19 to TRBJ1-6; weak D call: TRBD1 (6 bases). Germline loops: CDR1 LNHDA, CDR2 SQIVND (reference sequence). The CDR3 contains 16 residues. The germline V and J ends were trimmed by 7 bases and 6 bases, with 19 bases remaining between them.